Listed here is a single T cell receptor beta chain. This entry belongs to a study of lymphopenia after photon versus proton radiotherapy. The CDR3 covers 14 residues. Germline V CDR1 and CDR2: SNHLY, FYNNEI. V lost 6 bases, J lost 2 bases, and 7 bases stayed unmatched. The table came from immunoSEQ multiplex PCR; TCRdb's copy has only in-frame clones and leaves some out. The sample shows 50,000 to 70,000 clones, 87% of them seen only once. This TCR was recovered from a man aged 80 or over with esophageal cancer. The chain links TRBV2 to TRBJ2-7, with TRBD1 matching 7 bases. The sequenced sample was peripheral blood, obtained from a patient treated with proton-based radiotherapy. The CDR3 spells CASRGQFGPYEQYF. The DNA of the CDR3 is TGTGCCAGCAGGGGACAGTTTGGGCCCTACGAGCAGTACTTC.